This TCR beta chain was profiled in a study of blood T cell dynamics during melanoma immunotherapy. Across the whole study: First-line therapy was either pembrolizumab or nivolumab with ipilimumab for metastatic melanoma.

The time point denotes: pre-treatment baseline. Study results and limitations: At W3, later disease-control patients showed bifurcated PBMC repertoire changes, unlike progressors.

Concerning this clone itself: Its antigen remains unknown.

CDR3 size: 16 residues. Trimming removed 1 base at V and 3 bases at J, with 12 bases between. CDR1 is SNHLY and CDR2 is FYNNEI in the germline V gene. Every bulk PBMC sample received the same 350 ng of DNA. The table came from immunoSEQ multiplex PCR; TCRdb's copy has only in-frame clones and leaves some out. The data hold 8,000 to 13,000 clones, with more than 85% observed a single time. The receptor was derived from a human donor with melanoma. The sample was blood, taken from a patient treated with checkpoint blockade. The J gene is TRBJ2-2, the V gene TRBV2, with D perhaps TRBD1 (6 bases). Here the CDR3 reads CASSEGQEGYTGELFF. As DNA, the CDR3 is TGTGCCAGCAGTGAAGGACAGGAAGGGTACACCGGGGAGCTGTTTTTT.